This TCR beta chain was identified during a study of Tregs in tolerant kidney transplant recipients. Profiled with immunoSEQ multiplex PCR; TCRdb holds only in-frame clones, not every one. The sample comprises about 16,000 clones, about two thirds of which are singletons, and approximately 3% rests with the top ten. This clone was observed a handful of times. What it binds is not known. The material sequenced was Tregs from blood cultured with allogeneic cells. This TCR was recovered from a human donor in good health.

The CDR3 DNA reads TGCAGTGCTCCGGACAACACTGAAGCTTTCTTT. Encoded protein: CSAPDNTEAFF. The chain combines TRBV20-1 with TRBJ1-1; D remains unclear. The CDR3 sequence is 11 residues long. With 5 bases removed from V and 2 bases from J, the gap between germline ends came to 6 bases. The germline V gene has CDR1 DFQATT and CDR2 SNEGSKA (reference sequence).